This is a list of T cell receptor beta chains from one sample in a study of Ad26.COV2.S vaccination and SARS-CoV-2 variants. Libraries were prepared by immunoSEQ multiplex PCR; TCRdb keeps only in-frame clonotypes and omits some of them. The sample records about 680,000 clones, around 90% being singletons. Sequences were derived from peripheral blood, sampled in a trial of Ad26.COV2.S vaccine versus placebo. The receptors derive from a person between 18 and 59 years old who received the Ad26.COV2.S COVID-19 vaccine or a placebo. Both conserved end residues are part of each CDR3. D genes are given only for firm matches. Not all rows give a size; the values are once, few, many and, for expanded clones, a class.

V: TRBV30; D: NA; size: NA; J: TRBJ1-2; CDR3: CAWSVQGRGGYTF; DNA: TGTGCCTGGAGTGTCCAGGGGAGGGGTGGCTACACCTTC
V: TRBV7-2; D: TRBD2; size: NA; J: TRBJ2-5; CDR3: CASSRTSERETQYF; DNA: TGTGCCAGCAGCCGGACTAGCGAGCGGGAGACCCAGTACTTC
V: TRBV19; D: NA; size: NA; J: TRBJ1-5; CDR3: CASSIALHQPQHF; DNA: TGTGCCAGTAGTATTGCACTGCATCAGCCCCAGCATTTT
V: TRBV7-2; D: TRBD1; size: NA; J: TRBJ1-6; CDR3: CASSPGRDRGNSPLHF; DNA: TGTGCCAGCAGCCCTGGCCGGGACAGGGGGAATTCACCCCTCCACTTT
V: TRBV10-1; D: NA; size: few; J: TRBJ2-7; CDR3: CASSGGGPSYEQYF; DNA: TGCGCCAGCAGTGGGGGAGGACCCTCCTACGAGCAGTACTTC
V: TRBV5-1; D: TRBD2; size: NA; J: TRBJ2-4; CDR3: CASSLETSGENIQYF; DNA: TGCGCCAGCAGCTTAGAGACTAGCGGAGAAAACATTCAGTACTTC
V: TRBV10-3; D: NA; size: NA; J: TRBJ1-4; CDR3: CAISVQGGEKLFF; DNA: TGTGCCATCAGCGTACAGGGTGGCGAAAAACTGTTTTTT
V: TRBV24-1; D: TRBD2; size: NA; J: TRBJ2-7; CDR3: CATAMGLAGGEQYF; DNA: TGTGCCACCGCCATGGGACTAGCGGGAGGGGAGCAGTACTTC
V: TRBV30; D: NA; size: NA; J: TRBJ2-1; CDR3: CAWSDRSGIYNEQFF; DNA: TGTGCCTGGAGTGACCGCAGCGGAATTTACAATGAGCAGTTCTTC
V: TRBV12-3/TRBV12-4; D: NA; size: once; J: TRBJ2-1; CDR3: CASSPKGNEQFF; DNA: TGTGCCAGCAGTCCCAAGGGGAATGAGCAGTTCTTC
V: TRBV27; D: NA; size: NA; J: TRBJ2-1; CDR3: CASSSGTLYNEQFF; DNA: TGTGCCAGCAGTTCCGGGACCCTGTACAATGAGCAGTTCTTC
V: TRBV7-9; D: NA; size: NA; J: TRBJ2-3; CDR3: CASSLSDPPSTDTQYF; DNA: TGTGCCAGCAGCTTGTCAGACCCTCCTAGCACAGATACGCAGTATTTT
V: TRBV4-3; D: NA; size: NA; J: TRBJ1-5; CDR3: CASSQPTSGANQPQHF; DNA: TGCGCCAGCAGCCAACCGACCTCGGGCGCCAATCAGCCCCAGCATTTT
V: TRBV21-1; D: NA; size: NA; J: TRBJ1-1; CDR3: CASSSANGFTEAFF; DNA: TGTGCCAGCAGCTCAGCGAACGGATTTACTGAAGCTTTCTTT
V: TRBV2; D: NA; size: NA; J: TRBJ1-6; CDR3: CASSLDRSSPLHF; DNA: TGTGCCAGCAGTCTGGACAGAAGTTCGCCCCTCCACTTT
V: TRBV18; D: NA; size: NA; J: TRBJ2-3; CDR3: CASSGPNTDTQYF; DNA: TGTGCCAGCTCAGGGCCTAACACAGATACGCAGTATTTT
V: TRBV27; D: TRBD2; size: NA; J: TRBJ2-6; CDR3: CASSLTSGGSGANVLTF; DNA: TGTGCCAGCAGTTTAACTAGCGGAGGATCTGGGGCCAACGTCCTGACTTTC
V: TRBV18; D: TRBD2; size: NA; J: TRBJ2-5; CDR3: CASTGLAGVAETQYF; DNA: TGTGCCAGCACGGGACTAGCGGGAGTGGCTGAGACCCAGTACTTC
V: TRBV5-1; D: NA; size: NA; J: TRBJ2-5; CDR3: CASSSGPIQETQYF; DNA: TGCGCCAGCAGCTCGGGACCGATCCAAGAGACCCAGTACTTC
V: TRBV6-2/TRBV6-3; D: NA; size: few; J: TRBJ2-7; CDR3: CASSHPYGSYEQYF; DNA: TGTGCCAGCAGCCACCCCTACGGGTCCTACGAGCAGTACTTC
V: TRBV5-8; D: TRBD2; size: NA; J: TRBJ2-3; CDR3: CASSKLAGDTDTQYF; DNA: TGTGCCAGCAGCAAACTAGCGGGGGACACAGATACGCAGTATTTT
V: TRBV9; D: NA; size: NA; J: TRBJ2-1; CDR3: CASSSSSGLIYNEQFF; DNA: TGTGCCAGCAGCTCTAGTAGCGGACTTATATACAATGAGCAGTTCTTC
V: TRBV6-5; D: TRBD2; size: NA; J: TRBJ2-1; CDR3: CASSWGLAGAGNEQFF; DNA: TGTGCCAGCAGTTGGGGACTAGCGGGAGCCGGCAATGAGCAGTTCTTC
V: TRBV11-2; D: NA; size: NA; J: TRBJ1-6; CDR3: CASSKDWFNSPLHF; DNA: TGTGCCAGCAGCAAAGACTGGTTTAATTCACCCCTCCACTTT
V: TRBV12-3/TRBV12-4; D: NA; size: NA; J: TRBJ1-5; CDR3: CASTPGRNQPQHF; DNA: TGTGCCAGCACCCCAGGGCGAAATCAGCCCCAGCATTTT
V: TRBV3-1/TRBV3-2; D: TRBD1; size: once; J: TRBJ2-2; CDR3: CASSPVSVQGTGELFF; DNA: TGTGCCAGCAGCCCAGTTTCCGTACAGGGGACCGGGGAGCTGTTTTTT
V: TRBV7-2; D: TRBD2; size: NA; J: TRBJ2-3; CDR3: CASSLFTSGTGSTDTQYF; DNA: TGTGCCAGCAGCTTATTTACTAGCGGGACTGGGAGCACAGATACGCAGTATTTT
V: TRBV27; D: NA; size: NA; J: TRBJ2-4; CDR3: CASSLNPEGVDIQYF; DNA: TGTGCCAGCAGTTTAAACCCTGAGGGAGTGGACATTCAGTACTTC
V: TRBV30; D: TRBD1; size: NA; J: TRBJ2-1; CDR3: CAWNTGGNEQFF; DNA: TGTGCCTGGAATACAGGGGGCAATGAGCAGTTCTTC
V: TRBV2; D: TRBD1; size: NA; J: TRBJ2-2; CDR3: CASKVDRATGELFF; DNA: TGTGCCAGCAAAGTGGACAGGGCAACCGGGGAGCTGTTTTTT
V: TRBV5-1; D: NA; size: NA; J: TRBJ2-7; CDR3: CASSSPGSGGPYEQYF; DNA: TGCGCCAGCAGCTCTCCGGGCTCCGGAGGGCCCTACGAGCAGTACTTC
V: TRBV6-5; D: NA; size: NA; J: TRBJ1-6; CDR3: CASRDRSPLNSPLHF; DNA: TGTGCCAGCAGAGACAGGTCCCCCCTTAATTCACCCCTCCACTTT
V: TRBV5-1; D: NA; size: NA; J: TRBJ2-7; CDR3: CASSPGPGLILHEQYF; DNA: TGCGCCAGCAGCCCAGGGCCCGGGCTGATCCTCCACGAGCAGTACTTC
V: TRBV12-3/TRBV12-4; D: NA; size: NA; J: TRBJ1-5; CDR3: CASSFPTGQPQHF; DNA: TGTGCCAGCAGTTTTCCGACTGGCCAGCCCCAGCATTTT
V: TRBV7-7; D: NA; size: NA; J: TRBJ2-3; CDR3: CASALGGGRADTQYF; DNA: TGTGCCAGCGCCCTAGGGGGGGGCAGGGCAGATACGCAGTATTTT
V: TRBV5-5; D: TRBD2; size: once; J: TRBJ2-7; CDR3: CASSWDYSYEQYF; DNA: TGTGCCAGCAGCTGGGACTACTCCTACGAGCAGTACTTC
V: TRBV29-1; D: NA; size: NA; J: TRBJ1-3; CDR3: CSVVIREYSGNTIYF; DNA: TGCAGCGTTGTTATTCGGGAGTACTCTGGAAACACCATATATTTT
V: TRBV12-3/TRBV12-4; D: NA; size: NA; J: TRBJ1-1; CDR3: CASSFEENTEAFF; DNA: TGTGCCAGCAGTTTCGAGGAGAACACTGAAGCTTTCTTT
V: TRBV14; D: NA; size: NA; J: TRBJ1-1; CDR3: CASSRYGARDTEAFF; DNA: TGTGCCAGCAGCCGCTACGGGGCTAGGGACACTGAAGCTTTCTTT
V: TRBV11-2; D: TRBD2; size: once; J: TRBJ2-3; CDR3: CASSSLAGKDTQYF; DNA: TGTGCCAGCAGCTCCCTAGCGGGAAAAGATACGCAGTATTTT
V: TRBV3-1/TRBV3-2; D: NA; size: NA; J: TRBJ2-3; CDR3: CASSQGYISTDTQYF; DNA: TGTGCCAGCAGCCAAGGGTATATCAGCACAGATACGCAGTATTTT
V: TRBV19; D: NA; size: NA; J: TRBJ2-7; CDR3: CASSGGLSEQYF; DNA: TGTGCCAGTAGTGGGGGATTATCCGAGCAGTACTTC
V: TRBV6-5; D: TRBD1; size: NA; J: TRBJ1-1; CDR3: CASRGLTGSNTEAFF; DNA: TGTGCCAGCAGGGGACTGACAGGGTCGAACACTGAAGCTTTCTTT
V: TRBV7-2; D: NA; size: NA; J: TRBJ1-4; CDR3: CASSPTVGGKEKLFF; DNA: TGTGCCAGCAGCCCGACGGTAGGGGGGAAGGAAAAACTGTTTTTT
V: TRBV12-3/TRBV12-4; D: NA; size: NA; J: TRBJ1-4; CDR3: CASSLRQPKGF; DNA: TGTGCCAGCAGTTTAAGGCAGCCAAAGGGTTTT
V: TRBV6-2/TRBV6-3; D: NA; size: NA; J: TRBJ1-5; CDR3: CASSLRTSIRNQPQHF; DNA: TGTGCCAGCAGCCTTCGGACGTCTATTCGCAATCAGCCCCAGCATTTT
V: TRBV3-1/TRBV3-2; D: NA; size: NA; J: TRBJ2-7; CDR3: CASSLRTPYEQYF; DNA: TGTGCCAGCAGCCTTCGGACACCCTACGAGCAGTACTTC
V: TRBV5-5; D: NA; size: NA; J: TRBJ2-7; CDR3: CASSLAGPGYEQYF; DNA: TGTGCCAGCAGCTTGGCAGGCCCGGGGTACGAGCAGTACTTC
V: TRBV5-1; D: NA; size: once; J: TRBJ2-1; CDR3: CASSRTVGSHDNEQFF; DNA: TGCGCCAGCAGCCGGACCGTGGGGAGTCACGACAATGAGCAGTTCTTC
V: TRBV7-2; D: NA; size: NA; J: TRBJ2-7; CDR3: CASSLVGGISYEQYF; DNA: TGTGCCAGCAGCTTAGTCGGCGGGATCTCCTACGAGCAGTACTTC
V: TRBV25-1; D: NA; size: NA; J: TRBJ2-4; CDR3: CASSDRGAPQYF; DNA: TGTGCCAGCAGTGATCGCGGCGCGCCTCAGTACTTC
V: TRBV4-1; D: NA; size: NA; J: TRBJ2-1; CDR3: CASSQAPTRSYNEQFF; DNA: TGCGCCAGCAGCCAAGCCCCGACTAGGTCCTACAATGAGCAGTTCTTC
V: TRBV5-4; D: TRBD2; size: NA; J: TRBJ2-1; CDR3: CASSAPLAGKEQFF; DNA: TGTGCCAGCAGCGCCCCGCTAGCGGGGAAAGAGCAGTTCTTC
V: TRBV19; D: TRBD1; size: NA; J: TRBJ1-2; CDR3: CASSIFAGTAYGYTF; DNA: TGTGCCAGTAGTATATTCGCCGGGACAGCCTATGGCTACACCTTC
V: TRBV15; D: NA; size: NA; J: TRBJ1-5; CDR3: CATSRDMGLNQPQHF; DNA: TGTGCCACCAGCAGAGATATGGGCCTCAATCAGCCCCAGCATTTT
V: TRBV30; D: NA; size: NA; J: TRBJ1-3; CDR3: CAWRNGGGNTIYF; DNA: TGTGCCTGGAGAAATGGGGGCGGAAACACCATATATTTT
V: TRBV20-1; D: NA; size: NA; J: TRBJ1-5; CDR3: CSASAGLKKGQHF; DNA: TGCAGTGCTAGTGCAGGGTTGAAAAAGGGTCAGCATTTT
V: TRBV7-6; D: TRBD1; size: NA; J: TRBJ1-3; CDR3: CASSLGGQGSGNTIYF; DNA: TGTGCCAGCAGCTTAGGGGGACAGGGCTCTGGAAACACCATATATTTT
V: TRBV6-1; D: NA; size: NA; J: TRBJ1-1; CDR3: CASNEARGQAFF; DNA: TGTGCCAGCAATGAGGCCAGGGGCCAAGCTTTCTTT